The rows below give T cell receptor beta chains drawn from one sample of a study of cytomegalovirus exposure and HLA in healthy donors. Some clones are missing from TCRdb's copy, which holds only in-frame ones; the method was immunoSEQ multiplex PCR. The data contain 150,000 to 200,000 clones, about 80% of them singletons. Sequenced sample: PBMCs. These receptors all stem from a woman aged 30 to 39 in good health and CMV-seronegative. Both conserved end residues are part of each CDR3. Fields, in order: J gene, V gene, D gene, clone size, CDR3 DNA, CDR3 protein. A D gene is named only where the DNA matches it firmly. Some rows mark clone size as missing; the rest say once, few, many or name a class of expanded clone.

TRBJ1-2 TRBV5-4 . . TGTGCCAGCAGCCTACAGGACCTCTATGGCTACACCTTC CASSLQDLYGYTF
TRBJ2-5 TRBV7-2 . . TGTGCCAGCAGCTTAGTAAGTTTAGGACAAAATCAAGAGACCCAGTACTTC CASSLVSLGQNQETQYF
TRBJ1-5 TRBV5-3 TRBD1 . TGTGCCAGAAGTGTGGACAGGGGGCGGAATCAGCCCCAGCATTTT CARSVDRGRNQPQHF
TRBJ1-5 TRBV9 . . TGTGCCAGCTCGGAGGGAGGGCGTCAGCCCCAGCATTTT CASSEGGRQPQHF
TRBJ2-7 TRBV5-1 TRBD2 . TGCGCCAGCAGCCTAGGGACTAGCGGGGATCGAGCGTACTTC CASSLGTSGDRAYF
TRBJ2-7 TRBV6-5 . once TGTGCCAGCAGTCTGACTTACTCCTCCTACGAGCAGTACTTC CASSLTYSSYEQYF
TRBJ1-1 TRBV11-2 TRBD1 . TGTGCCAGCAGCGAGGTAACCACAGGGGACACTGAAGCTTTCTTT CASSEVTTGDTEAFF
TRBJ1-2 TRBV19 TRBD1 few TGTGCCAGTATGGTAGGGACAGGGTGGTTCGGCTACACCTTC CASMVGTGWFGYTF
TRBJ1-3 TRBV7-9 TRBD1 . TGTGCCAGCAGCTTACAGGGGGCGAATGGAAACACCATATATTTT CASSLQGANGNTIYF
TRBJ2-7 TRBV19 . few TGTGCCAGTAACCCCAGAACAGGGTTCTACGAGCAGTACTTC CASNPRTGFYEQYF
TRBJ1-5 TRBV6-1 . . TGTGCCAGCAGGAGGCGGGGGTCGAATCAGCCCCAGCATTTT CASRRRGSNQPQHF
TRBJ2-7 TRBV4-3 . . TGCGCCAGCAGCCAAGAAACAGGGACCTACGAGCAGTACTTC CASSQETGTYEQYF
TRBJ1-1 TRBV19 . . TGTGCCAGTAGTATGGGGGGGCTGAACACTGAAGCTTTCTTT CASSMGGLNTEAFF
TRBJ2-3 TRBV4-3 TRBD2 . TGCGCCAGCAGCCAAGCGTACAGCGGGGGAGGGGCAGATACGCAGTATTTT CASSQAYSGGGADTQYF
TRBJ2-7 TRBV4-1 TRBD1 . TGCGCCAGCAGCCAAGTAGGACCGGGACAGGGGGTTCACTACGAGCAGTACTTC CASSQVGPGQGVHYEQYF
TRBJ2-1 TRBV5-1 TRBD2 . TGCGCCAGCAGCTGGAGGACTAGCGGGATGGTCTGGACTGGAAGGCAGTTCTTC CASSWRTSGMVWTGRQFF
TRBJ2-1 TRBV7-2 . . TGTGCCAGCAGCCCGAACTCCCCTCAGCAGTTCTTC CASSPNSPQQFF
TRBJ2-7 TRBV7-2 TRBD2 . TGTGCCAGCAGGTCTAGCGGGGGCACCTCTTCCGACGAGCAGTACTTC CASRSSGGTSSDEQYF
TRBJ2-7 TRBV7-3 . . TGTGCCAGCAGCTCTCGCGGACAGTCCTACGAGCAGTACTTC CASSSRGQSYEQYF
TRBJ2-7 TRBV27 . . TGTGCCAGCAGTTTTCAGGCATCCTACGAGCAGTACTTC CASSFQASYEQYF
TRBJ2-3 TRBV5-6 . . TGTGCCAGCAGCTTGCGGGGCACAGATACGCAGTATTTT CASSLRGTDTQYF
TRBJ1-5 TRBV7-9 TRBD1 once TGTTCCAGCAGCTTAGGGGGTCAGGGGGCCTATCAGCCCCAGCATTTT CSSSLGGQGAYQPQHF
TRBJ2-7 TRBV5-1 TRBD2 many TGCGCCAGCAGGCTAGCGGCCAGAGCTTACGAGCAGTACTTC CASRLAARAYEQYF
TRBJ2-7 TRBV27 . . TGTGCCAGCAGACCAATCGGGAGCCACGAGCAGTACTTC CASRPIGSHEQYF
TRBJ2-3 TRBV5-4 . . TGTGCCAGCAGCTTGGGGGCTAGCTCCCATACGCAGTATTTT CASSLGASSHTQYF
TRBJ2-7 TRBV6-1 . . TGTGCCAGCAGTGAGGGGCTAGGCCCCGCCTACGAGCAGTACTTC CASSEGLGPAYEQYF
TRBJ2-7 TRBV11-2 TRBD2 . TGTGCCAGCAGCTTAGCAGCGGGGAACTACGAGCAGTACTTC CASSLAAGNYEQYF
TRBJ2-1 TRBV27 TRBD2 . TGTGCCAGCCGGGCGGGGGTAAACATGCTCTTC CASRAGVNMLF
TRBJ1-2 TRBV28 TRBD1 . TGTGCCAGCAGCTCCCCGGGACAGGGTCACTATGGCTACACCTTC CASSSPGQGHYGYTF
TRBJ2-7 TRBV9 TRBD1 . TGTGCCAGCAGCGTAGCTGGGACAGGGCCCTACGAGCAGTACTTC CASSVAGTGPYEQYF
TRBJ2-1 TRBV19 TRBD1 . TGTGCCAGTAGTACAGTGACCAGGGGGCGAGGCTCCTACAATGAGCAGTTCTTC CASSTVTRGRGSYNEQFF
TRBJ2-7 TRBV27 TRBD1 . TGTGCCAGCAGTGCAACCCCGGACAGGCTAACCTACGAGCAGTACTTC CASSATPDRLTYEQYF
TRBJ2-4 TRBV2 TRBD1 . TGTGCCAGCAGTGTGCAGGGGGCCCGAGAAAACAGTCAGTACTTC CASSVQGARENSQYF
TRBJ1-2 TRBV16 . . TGTGCCAGCAGCCAATTAGTCGGAGCTAACTATGGCTACACCTTC CASSQLVGANYGYTF
TRBJ2-1 TRBV7-9 . once TGTTCCAGCAGCCACGGACATCTTGAGCAGTTCTTC CSSSHGHLEQFF
TRBJ2-1 TRBV5-1 . . TGCGCCAGCTCCCGGGGGAGCAATGAGCAGTTCTTC CASSRGSNEQFF
TRBJ1-4 TRBV19 . . TGTGCCAGTAGTCAACAGGGATTTCGAGAAAAACTGTTTTTT CASSQQGFREKLFF
TRBJ2-7 TRBV4-3 . . TGCGCCAGCAGCCAAGACAGGGGCTACGAGCAGTACTTC CASSQDRGYEQYF
TRBJ1-5 TRBV7-2 TRBD1 . TGTGCCAGCAGCTTAGTAGGGTATAGGACAGGGACTAGCAATCAGCCCCAGCATTTT CASSLVGYRTGTSNQPQHF
TRBJ2-5 TRBV5-6 TRBD1 few TGTGCCAGCAGCCCGGACGGGACAGGGAGGGTGGAGACCCAGTACTTC CASSPDGTGRVETQYF
TRBJ2-5 TRBV1 . . TGCACCAGCAGCCCCCGAGGGGCAGGGAGGGAGACCCAGTACTTC CTSSPRGAGRETQYF
TRBJ2-3 TRBV7-8 TRBD2 . TGTGCCAGCAGCTCACTAGCGGGGGGATACACAGATACGCAGTATTTT CASSSLAGGYTDTQYF
TRBJ1-1 TRBV28 TRBD1 once TGTGCCAGCAGTCTTACCGACGGGACAGGGTCAAGAGCTTTCTTT CASSLTDGTGSRAFF
TRBJ2-1 TRBV19 TRBD1 . TGTGCCAGTAGTATAGAACCGGGACAGGGACAGTTCTTC CASSIEPGQGQFF
TRBJ2-1 TRBV7-3 . . TGTGCCAGCAGCTTAGTTATGACTCCCTCCGCTCGGCAGTTCTTC CASSLVMTPSARQFF
TRBJ2-3 TRBV4-1 TRBD2 . TGCGCCAGCAGCCAAGAACCTCGGGGGGTCACAGATACGCAGTATTTT CASSQEPRGVTDTQYF